The next 32 T cell receptor beta chains were all read from a single sample in a study of blood T cell repertoires in COVID-19. Using immunoSEQ multiplex PCR, the repertoire was profiled, and TCRdb retains in-frame clones only, with some absent. The sample lists some 220,000 clones; around four fifths were seen once. The sequenced material came from peripheral blood. All receptors derive from a woman between 65 and 79 years old with COVID-19, enrolled during active disease.

The chain couples TRBV19 to TRBJ1-2; a weak D match, TRBD1 (5 bases). Deletions cut 10 bases from V and 1 base from J, with 7 bases between. Per the germline V gene, CDR1 is LNHDA and CDR2 is SQIVND (reference sequence). The CDR3 loop spans 11 amino acids. Here the CDR3 reads CATTDNYGYTF. CDR3 in DNA: TGTGCCACGACAGATAACTATGGCTACACCTTC.

V is TRBV3-1 (or the pseudogene TRBV3-2) and J is TRBJ2-3, with 7 nucleotides matching TRBD2. CDR1 and CDR2 from the germline V gene are LGHDT and YNNKEL (reference sequence). V gave up 8 bases and J gave up 1 base; unmatched junction bases: 9. The CDR3 totals 15 residues. The CDR3 sequence: CASAPRGDGTDTQYF. In DNA, the CDR3 is TGTGCCAGCGCCCCTCGGGGGGATGGCACAGATACGCAGTATTTT.

The CDR3 DNA sequence: TGTGCCAGCAGCCGGACACAGGGGTTTTACGAAGCTTTCTTT. This translates into CASSRTQGFYEAFF. V gene TRBV14 combines with J gene TRBJ1-1; TRBD1 agrees at 7 bases. From germline, CDR1 is SGHDN and CDR2 FVKESK. This CDR3 comprises 14 residues. J gave up 8 bases and V 4 bases, and 10 bases lay outside the gene matches.

This chain links TRBV7-2 with TRBJ2-7, with 9 bases that match TRBD1. V shed 5 bases and J 0 bases; nucleotides not matched to a gene: 5. The germline V gene has CDR1 SGHTA and CDR2 FQGNSA. The CDR3 totals 15 residues. This CDR3 is CASSAGTGPSYEQYF. The CDR3 DNA is TGTGCCAGCAGCGCCGGGACAGGGCCCTCCTACGAGCAGTACTTC.

This rearrangement joins TRBV5-1 to TRBJ2-3; D gene uncertain. The CDR3 covers 14 residues. V was clipped by 4 bases and J by 2 bases, with 11 bases between them. CDR1 is SGHRS and CDR2 is YFSETQ in the germline V gene. The CDR3 bases are TGCGCCAGCAGCATCGGAACAGCCACAGATACGCAGTATTTT. This sequence encodes CASSIGTATDTQYF.

The V and J genes are TRBV9 and TRBJ2-5; weak D call: TRBD2 (6 bases). The germline V gene has CDR1 SGDLS and CDR2 YYNGEE. The CDR3 consists of 14 residues. V was clipped by 2 bases and J by 2 bases, with 10 bases between them. The CDR3 DNA reads as TGTGCCAGCAGCGTTAGTAGCGGTCAAGAGACCCAGTACTTC. Translated, it gives CASSVSSGQETQYF. The whole variable domain, filled in from reference TRBV9 and TRBJ2-5, reads DSGVTQTPKHLITATGQRVTLRCSPRSGDLSVYWYQQSLDQGLQFLIQYYNGEERAKGNILERFSAQQFPDLHSELNLSSLELGDSALYFCASSVSSGQETQYFGPGTRLLVL.

The V call is TRBV19, the J call TRBJ1-1; D call uncertain. Trimming pared 2 bases from V and 2 bases from J, leaving 9 bases between. Per germline, CDR1 LNHDA and CDR2 SQIVND (reference sequence). The CDR3 length is 14 residues. The CDR3 loop reads CASSIREQNTEAFF. The DNA for the CDR3 is TGTGCCAGTAGTATAAGGGAGCAAAACACTGAAGCTTTCTTT.

The chain has TRBV28 and TRBJ1-5, with 7 positions matching TRBD1. Losses at the gene ends were 5 bases for V and 4 bases for J; bases not matched to a gene: 11. The CDR3 totals 16 residues. CDR1 and CDR2 (germline): MDHEN, SYDVKM. This chain's CDR3 is CASSDTGTAVNQPQHF. CDR3 nucleotides: TGTGCCAGCAGTGATACCGGGACAGCGGTAAATCAGCCCCAGCATTTT.

The chain has TRBV6-2 or TRBV6-3 and TRBJ1-1; D uncertain. V lost 6 bases and J 4 bases, leaving 18 bases between the germline ends. The CDR3 is 15 amino acids. Germline CDR1 and CDR2: MNHEY and SVGEGT. Here the CDR3 reads CASSPRFVMSTEAFF. The DNA for the CDR3 is TGTGCCAGCAGCCCTCGGTTTGTGATGAGCACTGAAGCTTTCTTT.

The V and J genes are TRBV24-1 and TRBJ2-1; 9 nucleotides match TRBD1. CDR3 length: 14 residues. V was pared by 4 bases and J by 8 bases, with 5 bases of the junction left unmatched. From germline, CDR1 is KGHDR and CDR2 SFDVKD. This chain's CDR3 is CATSEGQGAHEQFF. CDR3 bases: TGTGCCACCAGTGAGGGACAGGGAGCACATGAGCAGTTCTTC.

The chain combines TRBV6-1 with TRBJ1-1, with 7 bases lining up with TRBD1. The CDR3 runs 11 residues. Germline assignment: CDR1 MNHNS and CDR2 SASEGT. The ends lost 3 bases at V and 11 bases at J; junction bases unmatched: 3. The CDR3 region is CASSDRGEAFF. CDR3 sequence (DNA): TGTGCCAGCAGTGACAGGGGGGAGGCTTTCTTT.

This chain links TRBV30 with TRBJ1-5; no firm D call. Trimming took off 0 bases at V and 4 bases at J, with 10 bases between the two ends. The germline gives CDR1 GTSNPN, CDR2 SVGIG (reference sequence). This CDR3 contains 14 residues. The DNA for the CDR3 is TGTGCCTGGAGTGTACTGAACGGTAATCAGCCCCAGCATTTT. Translated, it gives CAWSVLNGNQPQHF.

J is TRBJ2-2 and V is TRBV7-2; TRBD2 matches at 14 bases. Germline assignment: CDR1 SGHTA and CDR2 FQGNSA. There are 18 residues in the CDR3. Trimming removed 4 bases from V and 8 bases from J; junction bases left unmatched: 12. DNA of the CDR3: TGTGCCAGCAGCTGGGGACTAGCGGGAGCTCTCGATTCAGGGGAGCTGTTTTTT. Residues: CASSWGLAGALDSGELFF. The entire variable domain, with the rest obtained from reference TRBV7-2 and TRBJ2-2, is as follows: GAGVSQSPSNKVTEKGKDVELRCDPISGHTALYWYRQSLGQGLEFLIYFQGNSAPDKSGLPSDRFSAERTGGSVSTLTIQRTQQEDSAVYLCASSWGLAGALDSGELFFGEGSRLTVL.

This clone was seen a single time. The gene calls are TRBV5-1 and TRBJ2-5; TRBD1 is a possible D gene (5 bases). The CDR3 is 14 amino acids. The germline V gene has CDR1 SGHRS and CDR2 YFSETQ. The V gene lost 0 bases and the J gene lost 5 bases, with 11 bases spanning the gap. The CDR3 spells CASSLGVAGETQYF. CDR3 DNA sequence: TGCGCCAGCAGCTTGGGGGTAGCAGGGGAGACCCAGTACTTC. The full variable domain, with the rest looked up from reference TRBV5-1 and TRBJ2-5, is KAGVTQTPRYLIKTRGQQVTLSCSPISGHRSVSWYQQTPGQGLQFLFEYFSETQRNKGNFPGRFSGRQFSNSRSEMNVSTLELGDSALYLCASSLGVAGETQYFGPGTRLLVL.

The chain uses TRBV6-5 and TRBJ1-1; D is ambiguous. CDR1 and CDR2 (germline): MNHEY, SVGAGI. The CDR3 is 13 amino acids. With 6 bases removed from V and 3 bases from J, the gap between germline ends came to 11 bases. The CDR3 region is CASRDGSYTEAFF. CDR3 DNA sequence: TGTGCCAGCAGGGACGGGAGCTACACTGAAGCTTTCTTT.

The rearrangement joins TRBV6-5 to TRBJ1-6; TRBD1 matches 8 bases. This CDR3 comprises 15 residues. J lost 9 bases, V lost 0 bases, and 4 bases had no gene match. CDR1 is MNHEY and CDR2 is SVGAGI in the germline V gene. DNA of the CDR3: TGTGCCAGCAGTTACTCAGACAGGGGAGTTTCACCCCTCCACTTT. Its translation: CASSYSDRGVSPLHF.

The V call is TRBV7-2, the J call TRBJ2-1; TRBD2 matches at 10 bases. Unmatched junction bases numbered 5, after V lost 6 bases and J lost 0 bases. The CDR3 length is 16 residues. Germline lookup yields CDR1 SGHTA and CDR2 FQGNSA. CDR3 amino acids: CASSLAGVISYNEQFF. CDR3 sequence (DNA): TGTGCCAGCAGTCTAGCGGGAGTGATCTCCTACAATGAGCAGTTCTTC.

This sequence joins TRBV28 and TRBJ1-1; tentatively, D is TRBD1 (5 bases). V dropped 4 bases and J dropped 11 bases, with 11 bases sitting between them. Germline V gene lookup returns CDR1 MDHEN and CDR2 SYDVKM. This CDR3 is 11 amino acids long. Here the CDR3 DNA reads TGTGCCAGCAGTTCCGTCCGGGGGGCTTTCTTT. This codes for CASSSVRGAFF.

The J gene is TRBJ2-2, the V gene TRBV2; D not resolved. The germline V gene encodes CDR1 SNHLY and CDR2 FYNNEI. Trimming took 8 bases from V and 5 from J, leaving 9 bases between them. This CDR3 is 12 amino acids long. The CDR3 loop is CASALETGELFF. Here the CDR3 DNA reads TGTGCCAGCGCCTTAGAAACCGGGGAGCTGTTTTTT. The full variable domain, completed using reference TRBV2 and TRBJ2-2, is EPEVTQTPSHQVTQMGQEVILRCVPISNHLYFYWYRQILGQKVEFLVSFYNNEISEKSEIFDDQFSVERPDGSNFTLKIRSTKLEDSAMYFCASALETGELFFGEGSRLTVL.

The chain employs TRBV24-1 and TRBJ2-1, with 8 bases identical to TRBD1. Trimming at V came to 0 bases and at J to 5 bases, leaving 5 bases not matched to a gene. This CDR3 region has 16 residues. Germline V CDR1 and CDR2: KGHDR, SFDVKD. The CDR3 DNA is TGTGCCACCAGTGATTTGAGGACAGGGCTTGACAATGAGCAGTTCTTC. Its translation is CATSDLRTGLDNEQFF.

The gene calls are TRBV28 and TRBJ2-4, with 8 positions matching TRBD1. V lost 4 bases, J lost 1 base, and 9 bases stayed unmatched. Germline V CDR1 and CDR2: MDHEN, SYDVKM. The CDR3 is 17 amino acids. CDR3 DNA: TGTGCCAGCAGTTCCTCAGGACAGGGATTCGCCAAAAACATTCAGTACTTC. Translated, it gives CASSSSGQGFAKNIQYF.

The V and J genes are TRBV7-9 and TRBJ2-5; 9 nucleotides match TRBD2. V shed 4 bases, J shed 2 bases, and the junction held 5 bases outside the gene matches. The CDR3 is made up of 15 amino acids. Germline CDR1 SEHNR, CDR2 FQNEAQ (reference sequence). The CDR3 is CASSYGTSRQETQYF. For the CDR3, the DNA is TGTGCCAGCAGCTACGGGACTAGCCGGCAAGAGACCCAGTACTTC. The whole variable domain, remainder taken from reference TRBV7-9 and TRBJ2-5, is DTGVSQNPRHKITKRGQNVTFRCDPISEHNRLYWYRQTLGQGPEFLTYFQNEAQLEKSRLLSDRFSAERPKGSFSTLEIQRTEQGDSAMYLCASSYGTSRQETQYFGPGTRLLVL.

V and J are TRBV28 and TRBJ2-7; unclear D gene. The CDR3 runs 15 residues. V was trimmed by 6 bases and J by 2 bases, leaving 17 bases between them. Germline V gene lookup returns CDR1 MDHEN and CDR2 SYDVKM. The CDR3: CASSRLLADAYEQYF. In nucleotides, the CDR3 is TGTGCCAGCAGCCGTCTTTTGGCTGATGCCTACGAGCAGTACTTC.

The genes are TRBV19 and TRBJ2-2; no firm D call. There are 11 residues in the CDR3. With 8 bases removed from V and 7 bases from J, the gap between germline ends came to 8 bases. Germline V lookup: CDR1 LNHDA, CDR2 SQIVND (reference sequence). Here the CDR3 DNA reads TGTGCCAGTCCGGCGGTCGGGGAGCTGTTTTTT. Residues: CASPAVGELFF.

The chain combines TRBV5-8 with TRBJ1-2; no clear D gene. This CDR3 region has 11 residues. Trimming took off 1 base at V and 8 bases at J, with 6 bases between the two ends. Germline assignment: CDR1 SGHTS and CDR2 YDEGEE. CDR3 amino acids: CASSLIEGYTF. The CDR3 region has the DNA TGTGCCAGCAGCTTGATCGAGGGCTACACCTTC.

This chain connects TRBV6-2 or TRBV6-3 to TRBJ2-7, with 8 bases identical to TRBD1. Germline lookup yields CDR1 MNHEY and CDR2 SVGEGT. The CDR3 is 13 amino acids. The trim removed 6 bases at V and 3 bases at J, leaving 4 bases unmatched. CDR3 sequence reads: CASSPGTGYEQYF. The CDR3, as DNA: TGTGCCAGCAGCCCCGGGACAGGCTACGAGCAGTACTTC.

The rearrangement links TRBV19 to TRBJ1-5, with TRBD1 identical over 7 bases. The CDR3 consists of 16 residues. Germline lookup yields CDR1 LNHDA and CDR2 SQIVND (reference sequence). The junction had 7 bases not matched to a gene; V was cut back by 5 bases and J by 0 bases. The CDR3 region is CASSGGTDYSNQPQHF. In DNA form, the CDR3 reads TGTGCCAGTAGTGGAGGGACAGATTATAGCAATCAGCCCCAGCATTTT.

About this clone itself: Distinct nucleotide sequences in the sample also encode this CDR3. This chain uses TRBV7-2 with TRBJ2-1, with D possibly being TRBD2 (6 bases). This CDR3 is built from 16 residues. With 0 bases removed from V and 0 bases from J, the gap between germline ends came to 9 bases. The germline V gene encodes CDR1 SGHTA and CDR2 FQGNSA. Here the CDR3 reads CASSLARGSSYNEQFF. For the CDR3, the DNA is TGTGCCAGCAGCTTAGCACGGGGGAGCTCCTACAATGAGCAGTTCTTC.

J is TRBJ2-7 and V is TRBV6-5; no definite D call. The CDR3 is 12 amino acids. The V end was cut by 7 bases, the J end by 0 bases, with 7 bases between. Per germline, CDR1 MNHEY and CDR2 SVGAGI. DNA for the CDR3: TGTGCCAGCACCGGGTCCTCCTACGAGCAGTACTTC. It yields the protein CASTGSSYEQYF.

The rearrangement links TRBV9 to TRBJ2-7, with 10 bases identical to TRBD2. Germline loops: CDR1 SGDLS, CDR2 YYNGEE. After removal of 0 bases from V and 5 bases from J, the junction contained 5 bases not matched to a gene. CDR3 length: 15 residues. The CDR3 DNA follows: TGTGCCAGCAGCGTAGTGGCTAGCGGGAGAAACGAGCAGTACTTC. Its translation: CASSVVASGRNEQYF.

The chain joins TRBV5-1 to TRBJ2-3; 7 nucleotides line up with TRBD1. The CDR3 consists of 15 residues. The V gene end was trimmed by 2 bases and the J gene end by 6 bases; junction bases not matched to a gene: 9. Germline lookup yields CDR1 SGHRS and CDR2 YFSETQ. CDR3 amino acids: CASSFTGATGDTQYF. In DNA, the CDR3 is TGCGCCAGCAGCTTTACAGGGGCGACAGGCGATACGCAGTATTTT.

Regarding this clone: At one of its ends the junction is not consistent with the germline gene, which may arise from a read error. V and J are TRBV18 and TRBJ2-3, with 7 nucleotides matching TRBD2. This CDR3 comprises 16 residues. Germline-derived CDR1 and CDR2 are KGHSH and LQKENI. CDR3 residues: CASSPRGTIGTDTQYF. CDR3 DNA sequence: TGTGCCAGCTCCCCACGGGGGACTATTGGCACAGATACGCAGTATTTT. The entire variable domain, with the rest obtained from reference TRBV18 and TRBJ2-3, is as follows: NAGVMQNPRHLVRRRGQEARLRCSPMKGHSHVYWYRQLPEEGLKFMVYLQKENIIDESGMPKERFSAEFPKEGPSILRIQQVVRGDSAAYFCASSPRGTIGTDTQYFGPGTRLTVL.